The T cell receptor (beta chain) under discussion was sequenced for a study of regulatory T cells in long-lasting Graves disease. Turning to the study itself: Persistence in Graves' disease denoted antithyroid drug use beyond 5 years alongside positive TSH receptor antibodies.

Study-wide findings and caveats: Thyroid tissue went unstudied; only peripheral blood was examined.

Library construction for TCR beta used iRepertoire HTBI primers and Arm-PCR of CDR3 regions. MiXCR, applied by TCRdb to the multiplex PCR reads, yields one record per CDR3 protein. The repertoire has about 340,000 distinct CDR3 sequences, around 20% of them found once; the top ten carry 29%. CDR3 length equals 11 residues. The V end was cut by 3 bases, the J end by 11 bases, with 13 bases between. Germline CDR1 reads DFQATT; CDR2 reads SNEGSKA (reference sequence). The time point is: persistent/refractory GD, antithyroid drugs over 5 years with positive TRAb. Extracted RNA from PBMCs served as the source of the TCR library. Graves' disease diagnosis was established per American Thyroid Association guidelines. An endocrinology department in Xi'an, China, recruited the patients. This clonotype was seen repeatedly, ten times or more. Its specificity is unknown.

The sequence came from a female donor with Graves disease. The starting material was peripheral blood mononuclear cells (PBMCs), obtained when the disease was refractory, from a patient treated with antithyroid drugs. V and J are TRBV20-1 and TRBJ1-1, with D uncertain. CDR3: CSARAGLVAFF. Here the CDR3 DNA reads TGCAGTGCTAGGGCGGGTTTGGTCGCTTTCTTT.